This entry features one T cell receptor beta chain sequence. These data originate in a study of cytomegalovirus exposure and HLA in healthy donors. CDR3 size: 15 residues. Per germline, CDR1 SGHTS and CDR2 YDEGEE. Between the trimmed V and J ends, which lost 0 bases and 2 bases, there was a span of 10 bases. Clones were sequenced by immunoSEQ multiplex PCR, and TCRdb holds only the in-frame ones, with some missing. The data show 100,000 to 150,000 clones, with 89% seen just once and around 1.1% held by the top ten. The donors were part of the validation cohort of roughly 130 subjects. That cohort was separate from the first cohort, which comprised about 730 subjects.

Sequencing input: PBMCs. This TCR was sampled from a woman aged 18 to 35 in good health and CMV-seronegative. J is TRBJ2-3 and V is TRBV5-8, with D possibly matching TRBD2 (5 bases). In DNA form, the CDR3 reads TGTGCCAGCAGCTTGGGCGGAGGCTCCACAGATACGCAGTATTTT. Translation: CASSLGGGSTDTQYF. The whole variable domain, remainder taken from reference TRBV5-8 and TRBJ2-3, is EAGVTQSPTHLIKTRGQQATLRCSPISGHTSVYWYQQALGLGLQFLLWYDEGEERNRGNFPPRFSGRQFPNYSSELNVNALELEDSALYLCASSLGGGSTDTQYFGPGTRLTVL.